A single T cell receptor beta chain is shown here with its context. V was cut by 3 bases and J by 4 bases, with 20 bases left in between. This CDR3 region has 17 residues. Germline values: CDR1 SGHVS, CDR2 FNYEAQ. This sample was included in a study of blood T cell repertoires in COVID-19. Measured with immunoSEQ multiplex PCR; TCRdb has only the in-frame clones, and not every one. The sample carries tens of thousands of clones, roughly 90% recorded once. This receptor was taken from a man in his forties or fifties with acute or convalescent COVID-19. J is TRBJ2-3 and V is TRBV7-6; perhaps TRBD2 as D (5 bases). The specimen sequenced was peripheral blood. This chain's CDR3 is CASSFGTRDESADTQYF. The CDR3 region has the DNA TGTGCCAGCAGCTTCGGAACTAGAGATGAGAGTGCAGATACGCAGTATTTT.